This T cell receptor beta chain was found in a study of shared clonotypes between healthy human individuals. Study-level background: There were three CD4 naive, three CD4 memory, two CD8 naive and one CD8 memory plates per donor.

As defined, naive CD8 cells were CD45RO-negative and positively selected for CCR7, with terminally differentiated effector memory CD45RA+ cells excluded. Study-wide results and caveats: Having only a few donors restricted how much genetic and exposure-history diversity was captured. Clonotype sharing across several donors was observed for around 5.1% of naive CD4 clonotypes.

With regard to this clone: The antigen remains unidentified.

This CDR3 contains 17 residues. V lost 4 bases and J lost 3; bases outside the gene matches: 14. From germline, CDR1 is MDHEN and CDR2 SYDVKM. Under the authors' procedure: Quality scores were absent from the junction-only immunoSEQ sequences, so filtering differed. Clones were sequenced by immunoSEQ multiplex PCR, and TCRdb holds only the in-frame ones, with some missing. V and J calls and clone size come straight from that table; D and trimming were deduced from the DNA. The data show around 2,000,000 clones, more than 85% seen once. The TCR sequence derives from a man aged 18 to 30 in good health. Some clones in this sample may be carry-over from other donors' samples. The sample taken for sequencing was naive CD8+ T cells from PBMCs. The genes are TRBV28 and TRBJ2-7; 8 bases map to TRBD1. The CDR3 is CASSSAGTGPLIYEQYF. CDR3 nucleotide sequence: TGTGCCAGCAGTTCCGCCGGGACAGGCCCGTTGATCTACGAGCAGTACTTC.